The source of this T cell receptor (beta chain) is a study of PD-1 blockade in classical Hodgkin lymphoma. Whole-study findings and limits: Later analyses included only patients treated at least 1 year post-ASCT. TCR diversity at baseline was reported to be reduced in newly diagnosed patients relative to healthy donors. CD4+ TCR diversity, unlike CD8+, rose significantly by C4D1.

Brentuximab vedotin exposure varied among the patients, all of whom had relapsed after autologous stem cell transplantation. Points on this clone: Its antigen is unknown.

This table comes from immunoSEQ multiplex PCR, and its TCRdb copy is limited to in-frame clones, with some not included. Among 12,000 or so clones, 92% were seen once, and the ten largest hold 20% to 25%. This CDR3 contains 12 residues. V was clipped by 3 bases and J by 5 bases, with 5 bases between them. Germline V gene lookup returns CDR1 SNHLY and CDR2 FYNNEI. The genes are TRBV2 and TRBJ1-5, with D unresolved. This specimen was peripheral blood mononuclear cells (PBMCs), taken at baseline. This receptor was taken from a human donor with classical Hodgkin lymphoma. The CDR3 sequence: CASSDGYQPQHF. The CDR3 region has the DNA TGTGCCAGCAGTGACGGGTATCAGCCCCAGCATTTT. Full variable domain (remainder filled in from reference TRBV2 and TRBJ1-5): EPEVTQTPSHQVTQMGQEVILRCVPISNHLYFYWYRQILGQKVEFLVSFYNNEISEKSEIFDDQFSVERPDGSNFTLKIRSTKLEDSAMYFCASSDGYQPQHFGDGTRLSIL.